The clone carrying this TCR beta chain was seen a single time. As yet, its antigen is unknown. V was pared by 6 bases and J by 8 bases, with 19 bases between. CDR1 and CDR2 (germline): LNHDA, SQIVND (reference sequence). The CDR3 totals 15 residues. Sequenced by immunoSEQ multiplex PCR; TCRdb stores in-frame clones only, minus some. Found here are over a million clones, about 98.5% of them singletons; the top ten hold about 0.34%. The data were taken from a study of shared clonotypes between healthy human individuals. Whole-study findings and limits: Among donors, sharing of clonotypes was expected to be affected by sequencing depth.

This TCR was recovered from a man aged 25 to 45 in good health. Sample: naive CD4+ T cells sorted from blood. Subset indicated: CD45RA+ positively selected. This chain links TRBV19 with TRBJ1-4; tentative D call: TRBD1 (5 bases). CDR3 region: CASRGPGTTREKLFF. DNA for the CDR3: TGTGCCAGTAGGGGCCCCGGGACCACTCGGGAAAAACTGTTTTTT.